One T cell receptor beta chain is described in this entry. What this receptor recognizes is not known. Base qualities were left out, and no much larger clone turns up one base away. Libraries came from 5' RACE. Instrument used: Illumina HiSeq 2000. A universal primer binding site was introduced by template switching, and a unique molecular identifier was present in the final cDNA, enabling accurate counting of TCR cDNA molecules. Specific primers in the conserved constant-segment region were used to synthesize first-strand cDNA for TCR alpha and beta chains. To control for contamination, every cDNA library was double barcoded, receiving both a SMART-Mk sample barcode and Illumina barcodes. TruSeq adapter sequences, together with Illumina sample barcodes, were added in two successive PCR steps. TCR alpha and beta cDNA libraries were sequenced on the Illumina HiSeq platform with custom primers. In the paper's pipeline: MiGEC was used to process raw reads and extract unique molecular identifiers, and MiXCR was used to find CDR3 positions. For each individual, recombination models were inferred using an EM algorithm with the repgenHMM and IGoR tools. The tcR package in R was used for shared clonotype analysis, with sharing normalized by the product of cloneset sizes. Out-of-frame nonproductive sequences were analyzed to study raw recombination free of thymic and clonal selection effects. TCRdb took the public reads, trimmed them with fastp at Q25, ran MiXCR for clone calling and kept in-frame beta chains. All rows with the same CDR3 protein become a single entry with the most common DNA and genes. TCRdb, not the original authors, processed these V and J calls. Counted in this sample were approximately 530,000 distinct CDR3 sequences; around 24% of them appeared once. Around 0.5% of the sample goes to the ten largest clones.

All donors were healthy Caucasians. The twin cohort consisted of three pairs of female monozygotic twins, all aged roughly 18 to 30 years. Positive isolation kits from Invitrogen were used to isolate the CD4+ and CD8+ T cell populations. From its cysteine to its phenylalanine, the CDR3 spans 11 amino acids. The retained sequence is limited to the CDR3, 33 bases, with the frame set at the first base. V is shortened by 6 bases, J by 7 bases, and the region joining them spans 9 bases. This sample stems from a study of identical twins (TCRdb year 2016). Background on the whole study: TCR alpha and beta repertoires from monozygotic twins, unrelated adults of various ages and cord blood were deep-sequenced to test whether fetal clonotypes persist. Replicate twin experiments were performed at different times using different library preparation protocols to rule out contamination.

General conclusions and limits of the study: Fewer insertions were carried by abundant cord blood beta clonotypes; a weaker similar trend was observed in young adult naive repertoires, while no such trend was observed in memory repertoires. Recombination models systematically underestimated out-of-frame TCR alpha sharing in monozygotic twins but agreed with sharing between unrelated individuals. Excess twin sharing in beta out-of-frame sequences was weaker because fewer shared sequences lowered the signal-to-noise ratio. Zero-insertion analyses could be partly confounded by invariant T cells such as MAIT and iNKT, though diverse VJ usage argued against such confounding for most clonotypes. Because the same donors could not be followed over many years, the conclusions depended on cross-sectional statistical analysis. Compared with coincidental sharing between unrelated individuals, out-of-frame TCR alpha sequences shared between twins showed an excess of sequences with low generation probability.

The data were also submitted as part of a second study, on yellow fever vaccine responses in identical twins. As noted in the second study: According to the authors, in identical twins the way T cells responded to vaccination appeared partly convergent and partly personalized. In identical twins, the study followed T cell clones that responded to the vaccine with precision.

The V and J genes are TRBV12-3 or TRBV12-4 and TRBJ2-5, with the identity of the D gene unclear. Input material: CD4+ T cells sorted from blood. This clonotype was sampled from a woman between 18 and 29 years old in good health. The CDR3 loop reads CASSQHGTQYF. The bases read TGTGCCAGCAGCCAACATGGGACCCAGTACTTC.